These 15 T cell receptor beta chains were sequenced from one sample in a study of blood T cell repertoires in COVID-19. Here immunoSEQ multiplex PCR was the method, and the copy in TCRdb shows in-frame clones only, minus some. The sample includes fewer than 130,000 clones, approximately 92% of them seen just once. Specimen: peripheral blood. These receptors originate from a woman of 80 years or more with acute or convalescent COVID-19.

The chain joins TRBV19 to TRBJ2-3, with a possible D match to TRBD2 (5 bases). Germline V CDR1 and CDR2: LNHDA, SQIVND (reference sequence). Trimming removed 3 bases from V and 12 bases from J, with 16 bases in between. CDR3 length equals 13 residues. The CDR3 protein is CASSIGLDFTQYF. The CDR3, as DNA: TGTGCCAGTAGTATTGGTTTGGACTTTACCCAGTATTTT.

This clone was recorded once. The rearrangement uses TRBV10-2 and TRBJ1-6, with unresolved D. The CDR3 is 13 residues long. Trimming took 3 bases from V and 9 from J, leaving 9 bases between them. The germline V gene has CDR1 WSHSY and CDR2 SAAADI. In nucleotides, the CDR3 is TGCGCCAGCAGTGATGACTCGGGTTCACCCCTCCACTTT. Translated: CASSDDSGSPLHF.

DNA for the CDR3: TGTGCCAGCAGCTTGTGGACTACGAACACCGGGGAGCTGTTTTTT. Protein product: CASSLWTTNTGELFF. The genes are TRBV5-4 and TRBJ2-2; D might be TRBD2 (6 bases). The CDR3 covers 15 residues. Germline CDR1 reads SGHNT; CDR2 reads YYREEE (reference sequence). Trimming took off 1 base at V and 0 bases at J, with 7 bases between the two ends.

The gene calls are TRBV28 and TRBJ1-4, with unresolved D. In germline, CDR1 is MDHEN, CDR2 SYDVKM. Trimming shortened V by 6 bases and J by 2 bases, and 16 bases separated the two germline ends. The CDR3 totals 16 residues. This CDR3 is CASSPSHGFTNEKLFF. As DNA, the CDR3 is TGTGCCAGCAGCCCATCGCACGGTTTCACTAATGAAAAACTGTTTTTT.

The rearrangement links TRBV7-9 to TRBJ2-1; D is uncertain. The CDR3 is made up of 12 amino acids. The ends were cut back, 5 bases at V and 3 bases at J, with 5 bases in the middle. Germline V gene lookup returns CDR1 SEHNR and CDR2 FQNEAQ (reference sequence). This CDR3 reads CASSLFYNEQFF. The CDR3 DNA follows: TGTGCCAGCAGCCTGTTCTACAATGAGCAGTTCTTC.

The V gene is TRBV6-1, the J gene TRBJ1-4; 8 bases are a match to TRBD1. Unmatched junction bases numbered 10, after V lost 3 bases and J lost 7 bases. The germline V gene encodes CDR1 MNHNS and CDR2 SASEGT. This CDR3 is 16 amino acids long. DNA for the CDR3: TGTGCCAGCAGTGATTCGATGACAGGGGCGGGTGAAAAACTGTTTTTT. This sequence encodes CASSDSMTGAGEKLFF.

The gene calls are TRBV19 and TRBJ1-2; 11 bases are shared with TRBD1. Per germline, CDR1 LNHDA and CDR2 SQIVND (reference sequence). Trimming at V came to 3 bases and at J to 1 base, leaving 16 bases not matched to a gene. This CDR3 spans 20 amino acids. CDR3 sequence: CASSILGQGAAGRHNYGYTF. Here the CDR3 DNA reads TGTGCCAGTAGTATTTTAGGACAGGGGGCCGCCGGGCGGCATAACTATGGCTACACCTTC.

The chain combines TRBV18 with TRBJ1-4, with D tentatively TRBD1 (5 bases). The germline CDR1 and CDR2 sequences are KGHSH and LQKENI. V gave up 4 bases and J gave up 2 bases, with 8 bases separating them. The CDR3 extends over 14 amino acids. The CDR3 here is CASSRGHTNEKLFF. In DNA, the CDR3 is TGTGCCAGCTCACGCGGACATACTAATGAAAAACTGTTTTTT.

A few counts support this clone. For the CDR3, the DNA is TGTGCCAGCAGCCAGCCGGGACAGGGTAAAGCTTTCTTT. Protein sequence: CASSQPGQGKAFF. The chain links TRBV14 to TRBJ1-1; 9 bases agree with TRBD1. Germline V gives CDR1 SGHDN, CDR2 FVKESK. J gave up 9 bases and V 3 bases, and 5 bases lay outside the gene matches. The CDR3 loop spans 13 amino acids. The complete variable domain, with remaining parts taken from reference TRBV14 and TRBJ1-1, reads EAGVTQFPSHSVIEKGQTVTLRCDPISGHDNLYWYRRVMGKEIKFLLHFVKESKQDESGMPNNRFLAERTGGTYSTLKVQPAELEDSGVYFCASSQPGQGKAFFGQGTRLTVV.

On this clone: Other DNA sequences of this sample code for an identical CDR3. The gene calls are TRBV18 and TRBJ1-5, with TRBD1 matching over 7 bases. CDR3 length: 13 residues. V was clipped by 3 bases and J by 4 bases; unmatched bases: 0. The germline CDR1 and CDR2 sequences are KGHSH and LQKENI. This CDR3 is CASSPTGNQPQHF. In DNA form, the CDR3 reads TGTGCCAGCTCACCGACAGGGAATCAGCCCCAGCATTTT.

This chain uses TRBV10-3 with TRBJ2-2; D unclear. Per germline, CDR1 ENHRY and CDR2 SYGVKD. CDR3 size: 13 residues. Trimming cost V 8 bases and J 3 bases, with 10 bases left between them. CDR3 amino acids: CAIQSRDTGELFF. The CDR3 DNA sequence: TGTGCCATCCAATCCCGGGACACCGGGGAGCTGTTTTTT.

Only one count was recorded for this clone. V is TRBV19 and J is TRBJ1-3; no reliable D call. The CDR3 sequence is 14 residues long. Trimming shortened V by 5 bases and J by 0 bases, and 8 bases separated the two germline ends. In germline, CDR1 is LNHDA, CDR2 SQIVND (reference sequence). CDR3: CASSDTSSGNTIYF. The CDR3 DNA follows: TGTGCCAGTAGTGACACGAGCTCTGGAAACACCATATATTTT.

The chain has TRBV6-5 and TRBJ1-2; no firm D call. The ends were cut back, 5 bases at V and 8 bases at J, with 18 bases in the middle. This CDR3 is 14 amino acids long. Germline CDR1 and CDR2: MNHEY and SVGAGI. For the CDR3, the DNA is TGTGCCAGCAGTCCACGAACGCGACTCGTCGGCTACACCTTC. The encoded protein is CASSPRTRLVGYTF.

The chain joins TRBV27 to TRBJ1-2; TRBD1 aligns across 10 bases. This CDR3 is 17 amino acids long. Germline CDR1 is MNHEY and CDR2 is SMNVEV (reference sequence). The ends lost 5 bases at V and 1 base at J; junction bases unmatched: 10. CDR3 residues: CASSLGTGAAYNYGYTF. DNA of the CDR3: TGTGCCAGCAGTCTAGGGACAGGGGCCGCCTATAACTATGGCTACACCTTC.

The genes are TRBV5-6 and TRBJ1-1; 9 bases map to TRBD1. Trimming took 2 bases from V and 7 from J; bases not matched to a gene: 6. CDR3 length: 14 residues. Germline values: CDR1 SGHDT, CDR2 YYEEEE. The CDR3 spells CASSFSGTGIEAFF. CDR3 DNA: TGTGCCAGCAGCTTCTCCGGGACAGGGATTGAAGCTTTCTTT.